Given below is one TCR beta chain in context. Its target is unknown. Profiling relied on immunoSEQ multiplex PCR, and the TCRdb table lists in-frame clones only, not all of them. The table includes over 130,000 clones, around 92% detected once. The sample belongs to a study of T cell responses to AZD1222 COVID-19 vaccine. Pooling of second doses given at about 4 or about 12 weeks was done. Germline V CDR1 and CDR2: LNHDA, SQIVND (reference sequence). The germline V and J ends were trimmed by 5 bases and 0 bases, with 8 bases remaining between them. The CDR3 length is 14 residues. Whole-study results and caveats: The donors showed a predominance of white British ancestry and of females, with possible underestimation of clonal diversity. Unmutated variant regions are reportedly the target of nearly half of TCRs that are spike-specific. The repertoires were collected only after the peak T cell response.

This TCR came from an adult who received the AZD1222 COVID-19 vaccine. This sample comprised peripheral blood, obtained 28 days after the second AZD1222 dose. This rearrangement joins TRBV19 to TRBJ1-3; D gene uncertain. The CDR3 here is CASSFSHSGNTIYF. Written as DNA, the CDR3 is TGTGCCAGTAGTTTCAGCCACTCTGGAAACACCATATATTTT.